Reported below is one TCR beta chain. Antigen: not known. This sample was included in a study of memory CD4+ T cells and cytomegalovirus serostatus. Study-wide context: Of the healthy Belgian adults, 9 or 10 were CMV seropositive and approximately 24 seronegative. General study points: About 40% of the roughly 150 known CMV-associated TCRbeta sequences appeared in CD4+ memory. Suggested: most of the CMV-linked TCR signature lies in CD4+ memory cells.

The sort gate was single viable CD3+CD4+CD8-CD45RO+ cells for memory CD4+ T cells. Authors' methods: Out-of-frame sequences were removed, leaving 2 million or so distinct TCRbeta sequences. Here immunoSEQ multiplex PCR was the method, and the copy in TCRdb shows in-frame clones only, minus some. That table gives V, J and clone size, and the DNA gave D and trimming. The profile covers about 61,000 clones, with 75% to 85% appearing a single time and approximately 0.92% taken by the ten largest. The CDR3 is 16 amino acids. CDR1 is LGHNA, CDR2 YNFKEQ, per germline. After removal of 4 bases from V and 0 bases from J, the junction contained 5 bases not matched to a gene.

This clonotype originated in an adult in good health and CMV-seronegative. This chain uses TRBV4-2 with TRBJ2-1; 8 bases agree with TRBD2. Source material: memory CD4+ T cells from blood. This CDR3 is CASSLTSGNSYNEQFF. CDR3 in DNA: TGTGCCAGCAGCCTCACTAGCGGTAACTCCTACAATGAGCAGTTCTTC.